Sequencing of this TCR beta chain was carried out in a study of T cell responses to AZD1222 COVID-19 vaccine. Study in general: Second doses that came at about 4 or about 12 weeks were put together. General study points: In a largely white British group with more females than males, clonal diversity was possibly underestimated.

The CDR3 is made up of 16 amino acids. Trimming removed 6 bases from V and 5 bases from J, with 22 bases in between. Germline V lookup: CDR1 LNHDA, CDR2 SQIVND (reference sequence). As regards this clone: Its target is not known.

Clones were sequenced by immunoSEQ multiplex PCR, and TCRdb holds only the in-frame ones, with some missing. The table shows 130,000 or so clones, with just over 85% occurring only once. The TCR comes from an adult in good health. The J gene is TRBJ1-2, the V gene TRBV19; D might be TRBD1 (6 bases). The sequencing used peripheral blood, collected on day 0 of AZD1222 vaccination. CDR3 in DNA: TGTGCCAGTAGCCGAGACACAGGGCCTGGAGGATATGGCTACACCTTC. Translation gives CASSRDTGPGGYGYTF. Based on the CDR3 plus reference TRBV19 and TRBJ1-2, the full variable domain is DGGITQSPKYLFRKEGQNVTLSCEQNLNHDAMYWYRQDPGQGLRLIYYSQIVNDFQKGDIAEGYSVSREKKESFPLTVTSAQKNPTAFYLCASSRDTGPGGYGYTFGSGTRLTVV.